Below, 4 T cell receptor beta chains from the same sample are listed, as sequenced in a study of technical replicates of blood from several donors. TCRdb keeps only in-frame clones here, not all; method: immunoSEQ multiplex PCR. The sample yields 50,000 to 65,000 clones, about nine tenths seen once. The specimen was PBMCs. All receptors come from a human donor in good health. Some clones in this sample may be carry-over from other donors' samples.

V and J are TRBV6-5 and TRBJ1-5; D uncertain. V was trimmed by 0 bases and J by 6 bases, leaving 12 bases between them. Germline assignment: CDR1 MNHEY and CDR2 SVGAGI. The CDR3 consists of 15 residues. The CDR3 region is CASSYSSARAQPQHF. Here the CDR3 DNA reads TGTGCCAGCAGTTACTCGAGTGCCCGAGCTCAGCCCCAGCATTTT.

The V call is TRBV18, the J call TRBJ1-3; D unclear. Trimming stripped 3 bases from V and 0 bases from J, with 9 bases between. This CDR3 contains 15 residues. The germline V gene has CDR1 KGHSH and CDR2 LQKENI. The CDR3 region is CASSPLSISGNTIYF. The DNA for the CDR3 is TGTGCCAGCTCACCGCTAAGCATCTCTGGAAACACCATATATTTT.

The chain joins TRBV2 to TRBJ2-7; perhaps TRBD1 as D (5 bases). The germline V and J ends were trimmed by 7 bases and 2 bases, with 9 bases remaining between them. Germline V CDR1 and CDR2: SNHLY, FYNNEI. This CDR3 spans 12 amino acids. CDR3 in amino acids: CASMQTAYEQYF. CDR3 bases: TGTGCCAGCATGCAGACAGCCTACGAGCAGTACTTC.

The CDR3 nucleotides read TGTGCCAGCTCACCAACAGGGGGCTTGAGCTATGGCTACACCTTC. Translation: CASSPTGGLSYGYTF. The chain uses TRBV18 and TRBJ1-2; 9 bases map to TRBD1. Trimming removed 2 bases from V and 4 bases from J; junction bases left unmatched: 5. This CDR3 has 15 amino acids. CDR1 and CDR2 from the germline V gene are KGHSH and LQKENI.